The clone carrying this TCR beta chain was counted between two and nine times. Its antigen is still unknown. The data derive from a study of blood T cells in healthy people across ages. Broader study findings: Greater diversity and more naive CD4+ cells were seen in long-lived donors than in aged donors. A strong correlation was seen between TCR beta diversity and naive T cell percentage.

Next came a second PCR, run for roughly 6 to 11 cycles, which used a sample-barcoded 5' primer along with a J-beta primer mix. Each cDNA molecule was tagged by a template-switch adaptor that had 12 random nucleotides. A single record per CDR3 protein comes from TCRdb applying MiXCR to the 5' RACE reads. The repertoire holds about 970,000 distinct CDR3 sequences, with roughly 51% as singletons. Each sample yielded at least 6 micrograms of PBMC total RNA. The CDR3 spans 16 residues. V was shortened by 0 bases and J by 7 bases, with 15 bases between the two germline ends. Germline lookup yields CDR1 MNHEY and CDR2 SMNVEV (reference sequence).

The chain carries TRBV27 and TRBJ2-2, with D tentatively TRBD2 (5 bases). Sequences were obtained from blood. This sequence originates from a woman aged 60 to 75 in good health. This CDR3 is CASSLSTVSRVGELFF. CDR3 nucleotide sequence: TGTGCCAGCAGTTTATCAACGGTCTCGAGGGTCGGGGAGCTGTTTTTT.